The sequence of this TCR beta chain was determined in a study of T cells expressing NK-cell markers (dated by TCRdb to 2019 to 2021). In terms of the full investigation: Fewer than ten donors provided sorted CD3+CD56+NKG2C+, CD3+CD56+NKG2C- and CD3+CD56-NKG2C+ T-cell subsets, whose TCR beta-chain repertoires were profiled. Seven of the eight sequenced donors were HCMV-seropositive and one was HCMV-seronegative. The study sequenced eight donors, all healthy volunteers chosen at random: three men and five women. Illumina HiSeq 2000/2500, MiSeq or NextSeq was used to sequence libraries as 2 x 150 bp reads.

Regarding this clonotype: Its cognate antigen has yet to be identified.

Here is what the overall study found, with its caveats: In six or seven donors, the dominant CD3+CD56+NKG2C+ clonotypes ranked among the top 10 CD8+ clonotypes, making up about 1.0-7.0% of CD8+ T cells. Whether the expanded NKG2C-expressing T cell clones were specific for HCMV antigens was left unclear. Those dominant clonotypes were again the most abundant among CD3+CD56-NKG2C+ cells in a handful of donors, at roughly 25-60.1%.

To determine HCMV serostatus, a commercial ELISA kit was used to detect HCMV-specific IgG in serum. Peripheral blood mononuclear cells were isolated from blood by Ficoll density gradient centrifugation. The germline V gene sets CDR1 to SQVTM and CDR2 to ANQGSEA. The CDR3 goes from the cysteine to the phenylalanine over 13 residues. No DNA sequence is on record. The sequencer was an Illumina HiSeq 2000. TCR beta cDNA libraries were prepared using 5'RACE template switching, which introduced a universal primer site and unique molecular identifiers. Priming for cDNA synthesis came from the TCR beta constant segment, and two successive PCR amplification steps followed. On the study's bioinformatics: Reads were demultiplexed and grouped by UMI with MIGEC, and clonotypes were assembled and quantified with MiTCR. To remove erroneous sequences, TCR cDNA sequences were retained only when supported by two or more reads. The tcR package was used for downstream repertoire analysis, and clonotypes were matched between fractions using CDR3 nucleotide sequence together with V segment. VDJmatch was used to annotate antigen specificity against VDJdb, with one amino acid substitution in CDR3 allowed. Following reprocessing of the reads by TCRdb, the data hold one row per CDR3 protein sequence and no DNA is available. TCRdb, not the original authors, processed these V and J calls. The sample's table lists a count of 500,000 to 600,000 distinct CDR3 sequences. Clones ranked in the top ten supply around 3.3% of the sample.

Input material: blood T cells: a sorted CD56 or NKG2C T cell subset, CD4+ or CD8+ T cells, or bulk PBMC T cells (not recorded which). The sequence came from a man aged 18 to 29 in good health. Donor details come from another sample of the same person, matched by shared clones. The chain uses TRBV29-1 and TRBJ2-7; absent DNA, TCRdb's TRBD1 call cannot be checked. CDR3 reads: CSVAGTGVGEQYF.